The 2 T cell receptor beta chains in this list originate from one sample, sequenced in a study of cytomegalovirus exposure and HLA in healthy donors. PCR was performed using 60 Vbeta and 13 Jbeta primers. The data were produced by immunoSEQ multiplex PCR, yet TCRdb's version contains in-frame clones alone and is incomplete. The sample records 80,000 or so clones, about three quarters being singletons. Material for sequencing was PBMCs. Receptors originate from a man between 40 and 49 years old in good health and CMV-seronegative.

The chain couples TRBV28 to TRBJ1-1; D is possibly TRBD1 (6 bases). Trimming took off 3 bases at V and 1 base at J, with 12 bases between the two ends. Germline-derived CDR1 and CDR2 are MDHEN and SYDVKM. The CDR3 sequence is 15 residues long. The CDR3 protein is CASSFPKGGNTEAFF. The CDR3 bases are TGTGCCAGCAGTTTCCCCAAAGGGGGGAACACTGAAGCTTTCTTT.

The V call is TRBV5-4, the J call TRBJ1-2, with 7 bases identical to TRBD1. Germline lookup yields CDR1 SGHNT and CDR2 YYREEE (reference sequence). V lost 4 bases to trimming and J lost 2 bases; unmatched junction nucleotides: 2. The CDR3 covers 13 residues. For the CDR3, the DNA is TGTGCCAGCAGCCAGGGACAGAACTATGGCTACACCTTC. This translates into CASSQGQNYGYTF.